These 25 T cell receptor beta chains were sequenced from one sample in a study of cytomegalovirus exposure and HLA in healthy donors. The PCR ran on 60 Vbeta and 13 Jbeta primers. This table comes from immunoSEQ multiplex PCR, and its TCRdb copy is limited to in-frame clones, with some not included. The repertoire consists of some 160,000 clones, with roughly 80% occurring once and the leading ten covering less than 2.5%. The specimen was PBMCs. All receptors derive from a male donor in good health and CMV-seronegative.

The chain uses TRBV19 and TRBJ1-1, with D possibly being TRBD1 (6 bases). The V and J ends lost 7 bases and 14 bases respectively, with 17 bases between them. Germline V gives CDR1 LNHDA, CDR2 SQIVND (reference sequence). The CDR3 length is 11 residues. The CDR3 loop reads CASTLRGSRFF. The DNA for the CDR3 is TGTGCCAGTACCCTAAGGGGGAGCAGGTTCTTT. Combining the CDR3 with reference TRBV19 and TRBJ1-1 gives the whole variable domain DGGITQSPKYLFRKEGQNVTLSCEQNLNHDAMYWYRQDPGQGLRLIYYSQIVNDFQKGDIAEGYSVSREKKESFPLTVTSAQKNPTAFYLCASTLRGSRFFGQGTRLTVV.

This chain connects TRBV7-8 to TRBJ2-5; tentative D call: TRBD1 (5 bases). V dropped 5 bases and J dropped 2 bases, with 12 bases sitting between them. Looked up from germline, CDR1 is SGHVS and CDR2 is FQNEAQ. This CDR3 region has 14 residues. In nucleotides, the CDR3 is TGTGCCAGCAGCCCCTCGAAGGGGCAAGAGACCCAGTACTTC. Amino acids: CASSPSKGQETQYF.

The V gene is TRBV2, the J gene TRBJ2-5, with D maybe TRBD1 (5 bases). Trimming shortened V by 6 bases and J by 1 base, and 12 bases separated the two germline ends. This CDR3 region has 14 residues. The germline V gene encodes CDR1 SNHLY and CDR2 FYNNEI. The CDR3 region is CASRSDSPQETQYF. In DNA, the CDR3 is TGTGCCAGCAGGTCTGACAGCCCCCAAGAGACCCAGTACTTC.

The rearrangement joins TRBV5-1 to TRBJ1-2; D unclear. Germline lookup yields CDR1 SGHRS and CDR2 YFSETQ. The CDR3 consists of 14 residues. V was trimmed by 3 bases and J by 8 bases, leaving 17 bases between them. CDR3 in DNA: TGCGCCAGCAGCTCGCCGGGAAACTTCTGGGGCTACACCTTC. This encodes CASSSPGNFWGYTF.

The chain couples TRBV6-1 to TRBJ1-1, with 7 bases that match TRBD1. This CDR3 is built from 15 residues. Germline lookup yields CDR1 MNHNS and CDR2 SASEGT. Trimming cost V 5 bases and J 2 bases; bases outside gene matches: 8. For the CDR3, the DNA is TGTGCCAGCAGTAGGGCAGGGGGAAGTAACACTGAAGCTTTCTTT. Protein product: CASSRAGGSNTEAFF.

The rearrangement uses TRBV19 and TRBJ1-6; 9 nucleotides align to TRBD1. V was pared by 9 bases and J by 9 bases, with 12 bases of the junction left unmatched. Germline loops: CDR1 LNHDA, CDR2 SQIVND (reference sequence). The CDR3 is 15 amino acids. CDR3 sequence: CASESGQGPSSPLHF. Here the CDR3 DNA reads TGTGCCAGCGAATCGGGACAGGGACCTTCTTCACCCCTCCACTTT.

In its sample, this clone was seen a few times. The CDR3 bases are TGTGCCAGCAGCCAGACCCTAGCGGCGAACACCGGGGAGCTGTTTTTT. Translation gives CASSQTLAANTGELFF. V is TRBV7-2 and J is TRBJ2-2; 7 bases match TRBD2. Germline values: CDR1 SGHTA, CDR2 FQGNSA. This CDR3 has 16 residues. The V and J ends lost 5 bases and 0 bases, in that order; junction bases with no gene match: 6.

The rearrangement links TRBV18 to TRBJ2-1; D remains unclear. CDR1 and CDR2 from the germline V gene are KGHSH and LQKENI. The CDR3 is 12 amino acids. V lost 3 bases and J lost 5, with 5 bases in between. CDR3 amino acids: CASSPTNNEQFF. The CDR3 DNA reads TGTGCCAGCTCACCGACAAACAATGAGCAGTTCTTC. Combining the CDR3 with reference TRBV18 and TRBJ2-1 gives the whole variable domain NAGVMQNPRHLVRRRGQEARLRCSPMKGHSHVYWYRQLPEEGLKFMVYLQKENIIDESGMPKERFSAEFPKEGPSILRIQQVVRGDSAAYFCASSPTNNEQFFGPGTRLTVL.

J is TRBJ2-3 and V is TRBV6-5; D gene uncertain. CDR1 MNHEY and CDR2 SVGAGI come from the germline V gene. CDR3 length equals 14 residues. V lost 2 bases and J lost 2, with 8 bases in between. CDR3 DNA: TGTGCCAGCAGTTACCTTTACAACACAGATACGCAGTATTTT. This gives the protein CASSYLYNTDTQYF.

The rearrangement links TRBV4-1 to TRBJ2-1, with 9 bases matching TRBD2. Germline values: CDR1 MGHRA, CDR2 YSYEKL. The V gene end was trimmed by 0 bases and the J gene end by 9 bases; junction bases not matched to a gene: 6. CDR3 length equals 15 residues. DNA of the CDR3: TGCGCCAGCAGCCAAGAGGGCGGGGGGGCTTTTGAGCAGTTCTTC. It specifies CASSQEGGGAFEQFF.

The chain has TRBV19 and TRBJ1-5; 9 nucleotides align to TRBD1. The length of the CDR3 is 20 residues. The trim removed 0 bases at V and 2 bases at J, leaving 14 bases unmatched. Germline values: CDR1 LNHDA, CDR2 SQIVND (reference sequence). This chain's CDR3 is CASSIDKGTGSLGGNQPQHF. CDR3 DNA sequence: TGTGCCAGTAGTATAGATAAAGGGACAGGGAGTCTGGGCGGCAATCAGCCCCAGCATTTT.

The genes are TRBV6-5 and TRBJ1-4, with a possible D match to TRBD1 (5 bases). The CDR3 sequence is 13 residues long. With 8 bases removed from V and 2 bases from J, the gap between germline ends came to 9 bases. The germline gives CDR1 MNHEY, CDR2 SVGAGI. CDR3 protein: CASGRGTNEKLFF. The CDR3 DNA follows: TGTGCCAGCGGCCGGGGGACTAATGAAAAACTGTTTTTT.

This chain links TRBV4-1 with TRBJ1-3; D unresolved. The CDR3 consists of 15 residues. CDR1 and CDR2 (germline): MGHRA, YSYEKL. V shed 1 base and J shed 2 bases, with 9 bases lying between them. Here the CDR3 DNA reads TGCGCCAGCAGCCAAGGGGAGAACGCTGGAAACACCATATATTTT. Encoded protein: CASSQGENAGNTIYF.

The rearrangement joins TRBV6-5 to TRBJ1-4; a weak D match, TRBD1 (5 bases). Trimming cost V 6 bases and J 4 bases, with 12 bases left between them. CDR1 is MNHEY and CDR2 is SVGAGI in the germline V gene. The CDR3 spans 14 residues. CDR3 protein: CASSRVDSNEKLFF. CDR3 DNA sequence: TGTGCCAGCAGCCGAGTAGACAGTAATGAAAAACTGTTTTTT.

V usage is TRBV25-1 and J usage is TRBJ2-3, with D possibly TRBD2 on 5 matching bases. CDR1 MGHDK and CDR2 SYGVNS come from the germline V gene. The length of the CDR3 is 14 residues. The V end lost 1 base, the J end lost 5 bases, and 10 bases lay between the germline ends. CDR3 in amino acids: CASSESGSRDTQYF. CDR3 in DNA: TGTGCCAGCAGTGAATCGGGATCGAGAGATACGCAGTATTTT.

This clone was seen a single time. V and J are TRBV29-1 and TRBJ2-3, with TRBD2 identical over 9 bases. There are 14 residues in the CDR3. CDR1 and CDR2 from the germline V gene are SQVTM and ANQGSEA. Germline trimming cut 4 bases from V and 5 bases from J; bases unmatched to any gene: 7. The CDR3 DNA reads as TGCAGCGTTGGTTGGGCGGGGGGGAGAGATACGCAGTATTTT. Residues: CSVGWAGGRDTQYF.

CDR3 nucleotide sequence: TGTGCCAGTAGAGGGGGCGCCTATGGCTACACCTTC. It encodes CASRGGAYGYTF. V is TRBV19 and J is TRBJ1-2, with 7 bases that match TRBD1. J was trimmed by 4 bases and V by 6 bases; bases with no gene match: 2. The CDR3 covers 12 residues. Germline CDR1 and CDR2: LNHDA and SQIVND (reference sequence).

CDR3 nucleotides: TGTGCCAGCAGTTTATCGGGACAGGGGCAAGAGACCCAGTACTTC. Translating gives CASSLSGQGQETQYF. This chain links TRBV27 with TRBJ2-5; TRBD1 aligns across 10 bases. The CDR3 runs to 15 residues. The trim removed 0 bases at V and 2 bases at J, leaving 0 bases unmatched. Per the germline V gene, CDR1 is MNHEY and CDR2 is SMNVEV (reference sequence).

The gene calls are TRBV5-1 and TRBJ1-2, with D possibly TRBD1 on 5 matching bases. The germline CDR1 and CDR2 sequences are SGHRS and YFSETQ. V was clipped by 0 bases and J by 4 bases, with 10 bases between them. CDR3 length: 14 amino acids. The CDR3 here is CASSLEQAPYGYTF. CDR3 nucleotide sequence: TGCGCCAGCAGCTTGGAACAGGCCCCCTATGGCTACACCTTC.

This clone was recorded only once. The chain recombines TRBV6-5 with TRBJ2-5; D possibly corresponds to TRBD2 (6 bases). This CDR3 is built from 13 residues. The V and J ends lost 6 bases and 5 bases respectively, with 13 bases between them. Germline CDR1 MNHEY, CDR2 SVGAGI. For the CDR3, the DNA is TGTGCCAGCAGCCTTAGGGCGGGGGAGACCCAGTACTTC. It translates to CASSLRAGETQYF.

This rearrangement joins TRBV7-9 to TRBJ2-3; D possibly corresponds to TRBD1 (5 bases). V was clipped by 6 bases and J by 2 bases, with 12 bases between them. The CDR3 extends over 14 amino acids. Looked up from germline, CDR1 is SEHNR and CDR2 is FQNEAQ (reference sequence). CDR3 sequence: CASSWGRPTDTQYF. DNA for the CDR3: TGTGCCAGCAGTTGGGGCAGACCCACAGATACGCAGTATTTT.

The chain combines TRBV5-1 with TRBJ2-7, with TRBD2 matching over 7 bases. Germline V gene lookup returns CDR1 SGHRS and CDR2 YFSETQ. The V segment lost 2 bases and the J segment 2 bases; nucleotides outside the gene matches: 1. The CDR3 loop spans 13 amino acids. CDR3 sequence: CASSLAGTYEQYF. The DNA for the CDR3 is TGCGCCAGCAGCTTAGCGGGGACCTACGAGCAGTACTTC.

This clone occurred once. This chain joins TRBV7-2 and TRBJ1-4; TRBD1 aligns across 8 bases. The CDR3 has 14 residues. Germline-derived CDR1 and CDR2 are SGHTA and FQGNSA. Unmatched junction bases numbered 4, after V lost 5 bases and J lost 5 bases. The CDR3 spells CASSQQGVNEKLFF. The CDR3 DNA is TGTGCCAGCAGCCAACAGGGGGTAAATGAAAAACTGTTTTTT.

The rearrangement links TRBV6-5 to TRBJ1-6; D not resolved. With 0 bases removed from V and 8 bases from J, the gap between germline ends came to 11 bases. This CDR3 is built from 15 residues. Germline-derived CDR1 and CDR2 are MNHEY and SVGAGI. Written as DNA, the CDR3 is TGTGCCAGCAGTTACTCGATGAACAGTTATTCACCCCTCCACTTT. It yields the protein CASSYSMNSYSPLHF.

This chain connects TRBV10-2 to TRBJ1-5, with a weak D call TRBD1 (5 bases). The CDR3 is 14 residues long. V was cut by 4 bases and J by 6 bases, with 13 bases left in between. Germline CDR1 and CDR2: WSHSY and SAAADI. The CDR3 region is CASSGGLPGQPQHF. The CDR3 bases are TGCGCCAGCAGTGGGGGACTTCCAGGTCAGCCCCAGCATTTT.